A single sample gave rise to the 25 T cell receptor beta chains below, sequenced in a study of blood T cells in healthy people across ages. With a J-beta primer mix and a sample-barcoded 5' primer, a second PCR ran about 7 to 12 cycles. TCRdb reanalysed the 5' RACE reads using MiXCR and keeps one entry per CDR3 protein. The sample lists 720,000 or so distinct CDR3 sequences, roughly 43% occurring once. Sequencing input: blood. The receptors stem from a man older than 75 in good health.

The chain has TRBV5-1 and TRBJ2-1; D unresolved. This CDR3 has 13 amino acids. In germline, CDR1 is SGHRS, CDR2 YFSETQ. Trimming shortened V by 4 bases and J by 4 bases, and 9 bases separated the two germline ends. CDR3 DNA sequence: TGCGCCAGCAGCGTGGACGAATACAATGAGCAGTTCTTC. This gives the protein CASSVDEYNEQFF.

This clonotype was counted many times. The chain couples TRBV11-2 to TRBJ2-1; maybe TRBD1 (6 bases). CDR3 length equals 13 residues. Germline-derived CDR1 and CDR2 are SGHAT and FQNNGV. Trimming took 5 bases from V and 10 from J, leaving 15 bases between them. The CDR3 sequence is CASSPIGGNEQFF. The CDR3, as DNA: TGTGCCAGCAGCCCCATAGGGGGAAACGAGCAGTTCTTC.

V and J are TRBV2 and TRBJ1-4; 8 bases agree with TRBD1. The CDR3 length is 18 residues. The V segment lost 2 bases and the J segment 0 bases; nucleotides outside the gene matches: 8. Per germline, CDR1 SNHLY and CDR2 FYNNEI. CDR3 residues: CASSEYRTGPSTNEKLFF. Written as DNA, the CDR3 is TGTGCCAGCAGTGAATACCGGACAGGGCCATCAACTAATGAAAAACTGTTTTTT.

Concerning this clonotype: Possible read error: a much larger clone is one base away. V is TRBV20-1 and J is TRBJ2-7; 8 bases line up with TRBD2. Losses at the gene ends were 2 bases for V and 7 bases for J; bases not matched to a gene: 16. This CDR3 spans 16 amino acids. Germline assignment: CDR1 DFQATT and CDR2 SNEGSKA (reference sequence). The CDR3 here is CSARSTREGQLNEQYF. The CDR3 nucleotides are TGCAGTGCTAGAAGCACCCGGGAGGGCCAGCTCAATGAGCAGTACTTC.

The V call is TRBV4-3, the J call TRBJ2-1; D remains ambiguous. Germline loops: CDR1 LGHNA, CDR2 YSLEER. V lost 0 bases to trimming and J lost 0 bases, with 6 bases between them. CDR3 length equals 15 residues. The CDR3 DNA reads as TGCGCCAGCAGCCAAGAGGGTTACTCCTACAATGAGCAGTTCTTC. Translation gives CASSQEGYSYNEQFF.

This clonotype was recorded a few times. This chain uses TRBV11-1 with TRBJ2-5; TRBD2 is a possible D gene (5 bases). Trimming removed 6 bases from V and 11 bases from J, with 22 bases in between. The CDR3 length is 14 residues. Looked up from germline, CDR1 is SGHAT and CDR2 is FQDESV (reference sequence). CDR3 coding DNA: TGTGCCAGCAGTCAACTAGGCGCTCTCAATGAGCAGTACTTC. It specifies CASSQLGALNEQYF.

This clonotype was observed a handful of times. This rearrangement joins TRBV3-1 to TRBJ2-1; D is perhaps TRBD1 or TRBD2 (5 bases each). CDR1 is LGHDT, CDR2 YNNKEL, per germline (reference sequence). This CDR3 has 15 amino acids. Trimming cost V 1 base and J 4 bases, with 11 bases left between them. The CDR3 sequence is CASSQGGVRYNEQFF. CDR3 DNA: TGTGCCAGCAGCCAAGGAGGGGTACGGTACAATGAGCAGTTCTTC.

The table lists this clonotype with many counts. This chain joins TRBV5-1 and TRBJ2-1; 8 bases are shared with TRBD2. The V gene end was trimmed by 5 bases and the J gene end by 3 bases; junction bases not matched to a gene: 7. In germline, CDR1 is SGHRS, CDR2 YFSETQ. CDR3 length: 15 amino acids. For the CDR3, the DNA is TGCGCCAGCAGGATCTGGCGGGAGGTCTACAATGAGCAGTTCTTC. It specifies CASRIWREVYNEQFF.

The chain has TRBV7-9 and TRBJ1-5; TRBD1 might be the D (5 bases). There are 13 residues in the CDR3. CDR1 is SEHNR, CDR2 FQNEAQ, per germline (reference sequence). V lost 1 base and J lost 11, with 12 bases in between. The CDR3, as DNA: TGTGCCAGCAGCTTAGTGGGGCCCCAGGCCCAGCATTTT. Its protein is CASSLVGPQAQHF.

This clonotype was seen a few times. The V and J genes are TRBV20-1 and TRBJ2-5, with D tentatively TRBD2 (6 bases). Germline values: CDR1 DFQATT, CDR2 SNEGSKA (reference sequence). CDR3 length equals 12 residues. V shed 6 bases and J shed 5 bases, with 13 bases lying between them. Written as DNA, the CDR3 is TGCAGTGCAAAGCGGGTCGGGGAGACCCAGTACTTC. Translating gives CSAKRVGETQYF.

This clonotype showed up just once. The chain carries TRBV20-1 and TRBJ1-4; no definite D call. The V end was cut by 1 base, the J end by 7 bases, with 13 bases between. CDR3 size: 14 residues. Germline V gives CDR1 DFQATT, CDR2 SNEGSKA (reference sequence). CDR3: CSARGLRLSEKLFF. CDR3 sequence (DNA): TGCAGTGCTAGAGGTTTACGGCTAAGTGAAAAACTGTTTTTT.

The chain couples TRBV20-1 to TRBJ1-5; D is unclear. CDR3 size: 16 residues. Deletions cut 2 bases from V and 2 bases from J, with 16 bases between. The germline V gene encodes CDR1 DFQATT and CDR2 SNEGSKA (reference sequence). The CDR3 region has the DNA TGCAGTGCTAGAAATCGAGAGGGTGGTGGCAATCAGCCCCAGCATTTT. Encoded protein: CSARNREGGGNQPQHF.

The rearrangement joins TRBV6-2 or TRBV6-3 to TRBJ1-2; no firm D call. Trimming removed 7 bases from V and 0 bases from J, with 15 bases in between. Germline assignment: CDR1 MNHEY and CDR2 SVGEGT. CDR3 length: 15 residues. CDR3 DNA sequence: TGTGCCAGCATGGAGAGACTAGCTACTAACTATGGCTACACCTTC. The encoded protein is CASMERLATNYGYTF.

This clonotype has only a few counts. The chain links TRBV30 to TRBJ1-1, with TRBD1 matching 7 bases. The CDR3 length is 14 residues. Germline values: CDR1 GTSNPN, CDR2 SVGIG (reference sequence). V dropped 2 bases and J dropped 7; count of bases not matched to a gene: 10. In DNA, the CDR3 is TGTGCCTGGAGTCCCATAACAGGGGCGTATGAAGCTTTCTTT. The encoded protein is CAWSPITGAYEAFF.

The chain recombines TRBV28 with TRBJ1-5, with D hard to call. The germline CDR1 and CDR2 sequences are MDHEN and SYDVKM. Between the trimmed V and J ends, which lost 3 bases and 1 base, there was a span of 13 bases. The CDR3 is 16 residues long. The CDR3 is CASSFLSVQSNQPQHF. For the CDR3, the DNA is TGTGCCAGCAGTTTTCTATCTGTACAGAGCAATCAGCCCCAGCATTTT. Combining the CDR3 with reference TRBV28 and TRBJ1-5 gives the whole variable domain DVKVTQSSRYLVKRTGEKVFLECVQDMDHENMFWYRQDPGLGLRLIYFSYDVKMKEKGDIPEGYSVSREKKERFSLILESASTNQTSMYLCASSFLSVQSNQPQHFGDGTRLSIL.

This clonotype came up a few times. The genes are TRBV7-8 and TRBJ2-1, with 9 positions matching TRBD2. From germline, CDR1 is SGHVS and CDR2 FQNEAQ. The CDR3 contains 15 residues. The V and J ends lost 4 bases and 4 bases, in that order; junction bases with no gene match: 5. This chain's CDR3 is CASSSSGGNYNEQFF. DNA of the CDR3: TGTGCCAGCAGCTCCAGCGGGGGGAATTACAATGAGCAGTTCTTC.

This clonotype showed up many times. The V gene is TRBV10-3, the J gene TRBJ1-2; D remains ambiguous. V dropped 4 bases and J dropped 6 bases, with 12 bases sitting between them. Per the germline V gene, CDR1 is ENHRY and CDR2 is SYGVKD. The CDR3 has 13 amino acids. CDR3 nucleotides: TGTGCCATCAGTGCGACGGCCCGGGATGGCTACACCTTC. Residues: CAISATARDGYTF.

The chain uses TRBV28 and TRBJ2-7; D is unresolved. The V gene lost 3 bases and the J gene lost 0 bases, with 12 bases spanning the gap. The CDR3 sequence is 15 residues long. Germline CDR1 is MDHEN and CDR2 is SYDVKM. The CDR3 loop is CASSLPGGASYEQYF. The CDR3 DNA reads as TGTGCCAGCAGTTTGCCTGGCGGAGCCTCCTACGAGCAGTACTTC.

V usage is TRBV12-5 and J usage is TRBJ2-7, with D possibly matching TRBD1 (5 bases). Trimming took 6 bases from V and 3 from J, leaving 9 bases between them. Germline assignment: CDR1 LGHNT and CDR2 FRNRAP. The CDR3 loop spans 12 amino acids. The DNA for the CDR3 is TGTGCTAGTGGCCAACAGGTCTACGAGCAGTACTTC. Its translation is CASGQQVYEQYF.

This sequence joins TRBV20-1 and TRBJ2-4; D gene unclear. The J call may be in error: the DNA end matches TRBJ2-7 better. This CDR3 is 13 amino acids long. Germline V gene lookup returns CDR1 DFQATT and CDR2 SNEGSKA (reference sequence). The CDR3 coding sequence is TGCAGTGCTAGATCCGAGACGATTCGCGAGCAGTACTTC. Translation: CSARSETIREQYF.

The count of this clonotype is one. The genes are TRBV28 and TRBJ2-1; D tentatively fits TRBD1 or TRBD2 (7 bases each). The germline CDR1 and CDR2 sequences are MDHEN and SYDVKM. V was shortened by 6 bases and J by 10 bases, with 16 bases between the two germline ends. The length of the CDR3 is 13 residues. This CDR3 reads CASRVRGGYEQFF. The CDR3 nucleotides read TGTGCCAGCAGAGTCAGGGGGGGCTACGAGCAGTTCTTC.

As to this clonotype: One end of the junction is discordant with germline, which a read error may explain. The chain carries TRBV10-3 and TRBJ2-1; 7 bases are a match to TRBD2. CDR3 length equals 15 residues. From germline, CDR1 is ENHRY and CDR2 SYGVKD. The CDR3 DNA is TGTGTCATCAGTGATGGGGGAGGGCTCGGGAATGAGCAGTTCTTC. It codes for CVISDGGGLGNEQFF.

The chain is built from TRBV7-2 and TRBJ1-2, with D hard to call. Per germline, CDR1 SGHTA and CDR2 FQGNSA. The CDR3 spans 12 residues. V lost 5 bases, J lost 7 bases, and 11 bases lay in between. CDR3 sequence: CASSPGPGGYTF. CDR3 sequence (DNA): TGTGCCAGCAGCCCTGGACCTGGTGGCTACACCTTC.

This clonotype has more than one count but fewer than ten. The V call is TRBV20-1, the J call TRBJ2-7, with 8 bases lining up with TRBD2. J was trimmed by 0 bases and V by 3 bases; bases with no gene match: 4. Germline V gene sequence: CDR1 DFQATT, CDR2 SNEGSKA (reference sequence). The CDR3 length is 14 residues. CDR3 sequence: CSASSSGSSYEQYF. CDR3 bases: TGCAGTGCTAGCTCGAGCGGGAGCTCCTACGAGCAGTACTTC.

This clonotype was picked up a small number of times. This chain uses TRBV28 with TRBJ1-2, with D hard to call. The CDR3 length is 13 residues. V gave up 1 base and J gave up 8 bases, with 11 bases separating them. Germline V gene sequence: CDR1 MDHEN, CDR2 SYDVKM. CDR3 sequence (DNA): TGTGCCAGCAGTTTATATCCGGGGTACGGCTACACCTTC. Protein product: CASSLYPGYGYTF.